These 8 T cell receptor beta chains came from one sample sequenced in a study of T cell repertoires in cytomegalovirus infection. TCRdb re-called the reads with MiXCR, one entry per CDR3 protein. The table includes about 900,000 distinct CDR3 sequences, around 32% detected once. Their cognate antigens are unknown. This sample comprised cultured CD8+ T cells from PBMCs, obtained from culture after CMV antigen stimulation. These TCRs come from a human donor in good health (CMV status not recorded). Some clones in this sample may be carry-over from other donors' samples.

The rearrangement uses TRBV9 and TRBJ2-1; D ambiguous. Per germline, CDR1 SGDLS and CDR2 YYNGEE. The V end was cut by 5 bases, the J end by 5 bases, with 11 bases between. The CDR3 contains 13 residues. The chain's CDR3 is CASSSASDNEQFF. The CDR3 nucleotides read TGTGCCAGCAGTTCCGCATCCGACAATGAGCAGTTCTTC.

CDR3 protein: CASIDQGLGTGELFF. The CDR3 DNA reads as TGTGCCAGCATAGACCAGGGATTAGGTACCGGGGAGCTGTTTTTT. The gene calls are TRBV12-3 or TRBV12-4 and TRBJ2-2; TRBD1 is a possible D gene (5 bases). Trimming pared 7 bases from V and 5 bases from J, leaving 17 bases between. CDR3 length: 15 residues.

This clonotype was seen a few times. The chain links TRBV27 to TRBJ2-2; no reliable D call. Germline CDR1 is MNHEY and CDR2 is SMNVEV (reference sequence). The CDR3 is 13 amino acids. Trimming stripped 4 bases from V and 3 bases from J, with 6 bases between. CDR3 nucleotides: TGTGCCAGCAGTTACACATACACCGGGGAGCTGTTTTTT. This sequence encodes CASSYTYTGELFF.

Remarks on this clonotype: One end of the junction is discordant with germline, which a read error may explain. This CDR3 reads CVSSPLTMGQFF. The CDR3 nucleotides are TGTGTCAGCAGCCCACTTACAATGGGGCAGTTCTTC. The rearrangement joins TRBV7-3 to TRBJ2-1; D unresolved. Germline CDR1 and CDR2: SGHTA and FQGTGA. This CDR3 comprises 12 residues.

CDR3 coding DNA: TGTGCCAGCAGCTTAAATTCCAGGGGAGATAATTCACCCCTCCACTTT. Protein: CASSLNSRGDNSPLHF. This chain uses TRBV7-9 with TRBJ1-6; tentatively, D is TRBD1 (6 bases). The CDR3 loop spans 16 amino acids. The V end lost 2 bases, the J end lost 5 bases, and 13 bases lay between the germline ends. CDR1 SEHNR and CDR2 FQNEAQ come from the germline V gene (reference sequence).

This clonotype was found a few times. The rearrangement links TRBV6-1 to TRBJ2-5, with 7 positions matching TRBD2. Looked up from germline, CDR1 is MNHNS and CDR2 is SASEGT. The CDR3 extends over 16 amino acids. Trimming took 2 bases from V and 1 from J; bases not matched to a gene: 7. CDR3 region: CASSEWGGGPQETQYF. The CDR3 nucleotides read TGTGCCAGCAGTGAATGGGGCGGGGGTCCCCAAGAGACCCAGTACTTC.

This clonotype was found once. One base away lies a much larger clone, so this may be a sequencing read error. This chain links TRBV7-2 with TRBJ1-2; tentative D call: TRBD1 (6 bases). Germline V CDR1 and CDR2: SGHTA, FQGNSA. Trimming shortened V by 3 bases and J by 4 bases, and 15 bases separated the two germline ends. The CDR3 is made up of 15 amino acids. CDR3 residues: CASSFPGGRSYGYTF. The CDR3 region has the DNA TGTGCCAGCAGCTTCCCCGGGGGGCGCAGCTATGGCTACACCTTC.

This clonotype was counted a few times. The chain recombines TRBV6-5 with TRBJ2-1; D ambiguous. Trimming removed 8 bases from V and 4 bases from J, with 9 bases in between. CDR1 and CDR2 (germline): MNHEY, SVGAGI. There are 12 residues in the CDR3. The CDR3 loop reads CASGETYNEQFF. DNA for the CDR3: TGTGCCAGCGGTGAGACGTACAATGAGCAGTTCTTC.